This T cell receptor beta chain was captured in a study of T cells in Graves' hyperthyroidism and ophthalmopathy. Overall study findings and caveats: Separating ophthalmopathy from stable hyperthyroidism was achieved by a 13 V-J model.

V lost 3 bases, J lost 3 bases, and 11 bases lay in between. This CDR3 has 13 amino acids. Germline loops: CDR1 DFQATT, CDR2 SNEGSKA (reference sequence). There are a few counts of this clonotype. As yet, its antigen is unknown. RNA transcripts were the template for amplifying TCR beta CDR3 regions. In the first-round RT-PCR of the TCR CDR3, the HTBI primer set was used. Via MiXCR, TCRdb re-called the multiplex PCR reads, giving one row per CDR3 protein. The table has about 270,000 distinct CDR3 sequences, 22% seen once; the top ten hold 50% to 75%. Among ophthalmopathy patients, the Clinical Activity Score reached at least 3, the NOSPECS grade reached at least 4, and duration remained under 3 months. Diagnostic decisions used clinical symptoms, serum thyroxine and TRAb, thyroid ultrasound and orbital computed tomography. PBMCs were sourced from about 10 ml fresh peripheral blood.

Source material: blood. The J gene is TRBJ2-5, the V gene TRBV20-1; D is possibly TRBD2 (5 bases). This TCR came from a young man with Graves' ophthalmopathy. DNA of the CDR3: TGCAGTGCTAGTGTAGCGCGGGAAGAGACCCAGTACTTC. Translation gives CSASVAREETQYF.